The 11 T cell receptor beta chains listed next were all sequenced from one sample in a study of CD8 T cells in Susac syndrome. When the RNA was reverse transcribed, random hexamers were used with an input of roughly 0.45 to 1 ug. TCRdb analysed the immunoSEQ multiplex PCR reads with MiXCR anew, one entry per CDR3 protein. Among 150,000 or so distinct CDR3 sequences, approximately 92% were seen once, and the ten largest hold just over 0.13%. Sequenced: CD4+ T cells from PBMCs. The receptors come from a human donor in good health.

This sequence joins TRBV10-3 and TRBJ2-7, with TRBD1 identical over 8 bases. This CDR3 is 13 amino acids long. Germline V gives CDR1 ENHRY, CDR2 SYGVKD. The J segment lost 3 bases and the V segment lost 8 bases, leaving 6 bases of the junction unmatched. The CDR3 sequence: CAIGTGQVYEQYF. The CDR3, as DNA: TGTGCCATCGGCACGGGACAGGTCTACGAGCAGTACTTC.

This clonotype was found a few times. The CDR3, as DNA: TGTGCCAGCAGCCAAGATCGGGGATACAATCAGCCCCAGCATTTT. Translated, it gives CASSQDRGYNQPQHF. J is TRBJ1-5 and V is TRBV3-1, with D hard to call. Germline V gives CDR1 LGHDT, CDR2 YNNKEL (reference sequence). The V gene lost 0 bases and the J gene lost 3 bases, with 9 bases spanning the gap. The CDR3 length is 15 residues.

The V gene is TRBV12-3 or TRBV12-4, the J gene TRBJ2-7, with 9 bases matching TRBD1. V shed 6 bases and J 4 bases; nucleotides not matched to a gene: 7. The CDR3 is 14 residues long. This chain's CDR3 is CASRSDRGGYEQYF. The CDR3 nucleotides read TGTGCCAGCAGGTCGGACAGGGGCGGTTACGAGCAGTACTTC.

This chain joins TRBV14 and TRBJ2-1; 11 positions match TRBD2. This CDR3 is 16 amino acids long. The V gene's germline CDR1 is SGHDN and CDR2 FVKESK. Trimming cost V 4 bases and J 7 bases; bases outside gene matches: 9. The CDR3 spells CASSLLLASGGNEQFF. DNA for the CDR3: TGTGCCAGCAGCCTGCTCCTTGCTAGCGGGGGGAATGAGCAGTTCTTC.

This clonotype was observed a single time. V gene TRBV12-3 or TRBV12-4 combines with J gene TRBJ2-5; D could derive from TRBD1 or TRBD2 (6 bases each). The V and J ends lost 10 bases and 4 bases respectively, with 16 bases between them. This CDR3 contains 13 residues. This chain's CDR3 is CANAKGGRETQYF. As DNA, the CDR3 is TGTGCCAACGCCAAGGGGGGTCGAGAGACCCAGTACTTC.

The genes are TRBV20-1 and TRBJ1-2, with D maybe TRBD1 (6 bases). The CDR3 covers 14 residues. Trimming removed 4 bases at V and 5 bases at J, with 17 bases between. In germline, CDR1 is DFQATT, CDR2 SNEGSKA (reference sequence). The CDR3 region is CSAKLGGLDYGYTF. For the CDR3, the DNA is TGCAGTGCTAAGTTAGGGGGGCTAGATTATGGCTACACCTTC.

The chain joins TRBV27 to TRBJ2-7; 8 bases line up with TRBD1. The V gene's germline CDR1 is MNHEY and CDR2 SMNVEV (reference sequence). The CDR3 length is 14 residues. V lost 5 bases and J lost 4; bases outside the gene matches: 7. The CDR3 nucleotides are TGTGCCAGCAGTCAGACAGGGGTTGGGTACGAGCAGTACTTC. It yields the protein CASSQTGVGYEQYF.

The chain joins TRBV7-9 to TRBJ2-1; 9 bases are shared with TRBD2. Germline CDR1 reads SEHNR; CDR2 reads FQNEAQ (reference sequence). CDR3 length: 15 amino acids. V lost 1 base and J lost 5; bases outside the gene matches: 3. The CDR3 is CASSLGSGGHNEQFF. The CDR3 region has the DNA TGTGCCAGCAGCTTAGGTAGCGGGGGCCACAATGAGCAGTTCTTC.

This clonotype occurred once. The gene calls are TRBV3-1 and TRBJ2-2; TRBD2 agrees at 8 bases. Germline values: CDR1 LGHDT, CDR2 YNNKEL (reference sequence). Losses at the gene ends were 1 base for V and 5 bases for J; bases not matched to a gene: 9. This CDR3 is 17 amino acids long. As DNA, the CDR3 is TGTGCCAGCAGCCAAGGGTTCGGGGGGGCTCTTACCGGGGAGCTGTTTTTT. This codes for CASSQGFGGALTGELFF.

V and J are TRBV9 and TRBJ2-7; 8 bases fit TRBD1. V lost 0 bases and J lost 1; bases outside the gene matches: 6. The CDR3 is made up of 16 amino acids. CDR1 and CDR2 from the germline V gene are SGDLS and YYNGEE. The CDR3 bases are TGTGCCAGCAGCGTAGATTCAGGACAGGGTTCCTACGAGCAGTACTTC. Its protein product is CASSVDSGQGSYEQYF.

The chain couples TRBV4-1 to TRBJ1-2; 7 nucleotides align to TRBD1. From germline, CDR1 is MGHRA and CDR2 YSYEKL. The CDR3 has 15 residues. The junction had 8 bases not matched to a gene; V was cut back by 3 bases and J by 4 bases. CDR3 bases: TGCGCCAGCAGCCACCCGGCAGGGGGTTTCTATGGCTACACCTTC. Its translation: CASSHPAGGFYGYTF.